Listed here is a single T cell receptor (beta chain). The antigen this receptor binds is unknown. The cohort was made up of 500 to 800 healthy bone marrow donors. At the time of sampling, all cohort members were nominally healthy, though unrecorded immune exposures were likely present. The donor was CMV seropositive and belonged to the group of 270 or so seropositive cohort members. Each donor provided a peripheral blood sample, and peripheral blood mononuclear cells were used for TCR beta sequencing. The Qiagen DNeasy Blood Extraction Kit was used to extract genomic DNA from the blood cell samples. The data are from a study of cytomegalovirus exposure and HLA in healthy donors listed by TCRdb under 2017. Looking at the study overall: An earlier analysis of approximately 600 of the donors reported 250 to 300 Gb of sequence data and roughly 110 million unique TCR beta sequences from roughly 200 million T cells. An earlier analysis of 587 of the donors used high-throughput TCR beta sequencing to judge whether each TCR beta V gene segment behaved as functional or pseudogenic. Alongside the repertoire data, information on donor age, sex, ethnicity and CMV serostatus was compiled. Besides the first cohort of hundreds of subjects, a separate validation cohort made up of 120 different subjects was used. The number of typed donors differed by locus: roughly 629-640 for A, B, C, DRB1 and DQB1; some 540 for DQA1; some 610 for DPA1; and 400 to 480 for DPB1. To predict cytomegalovirus infection status, the study combined high-throughput TCR immunosequencing, statistical association of individual TCRs with disease status, and machine learning. An early release that covered some 630 HLA-typed donors contained about 290 gigabases of sequencing data and around 80 million unique TCR sequences. Among approximately 370 genotyped donors of the cohort, an average of approximately 240,000 unique TCR beta nucleotide sequences was sequenced per donor, of which about 18% were non-productive. To study patterns of TCR occurrence, a later analysis re-analyzed previously published TCR beta repertoires from around 660 donors and added high-resolution HLA genotyping. Both class I and class II loci were covered by HLA typing, at four-digit resolution. Every repertoire in the discovery cohort had been generated on one and the same sequencing platform. Rather than drawing on any new phenotypic data, the later analysis identified candidate immune exposures from TCR beta sequences and the way those sequences occurred across donors. About 5 DR-DQ haplotypes were handled as single units for association and clustering, since linkage in the cohort was strong. Of the 300 to 500 genotyped donors, 75% to 85% were placed in the genetic ancestry cluster associated with self-reported Caucasian donors. Genome-wide SNP genotypes for about 65% of the 666 donors were used in a later genetic analysis, which treated that subset as a discovery cohort. The study aimed to test whether cataloging public T cell receptors could reveal signatures of past pathogen exposure. Using immunosequencing, the study profiled T cell repertoires from fewer than 700 subjects and related those repertoires to cytomegalovirus serostatus. Overall study outcomes, separate from this receptor: Across donors, most TCR sequences were observed very rarely, whereas some public TCRs were present in many individuals. Linkage disequilibrium might explain the correlated functional status among segregating V segments, but an unknown experimental factor could not be excluded. The authors suggested that the approach could potentially be generalized to other disease states and immunological phenotypes. A later genetic analysis reported fewer N-insertions in productive TCRs among donors in an Asian-associated ancestry cluster than the roughly 720-donor mean. Specific HLA alleles were associated with 15,000 to 20,000 TCR beta sequences at a false discovery rate of 0.05 in a later analysis. Most CMV-associated TCR beta chains appeared to be HLA-restricted in a later analysis, and the HLA associations seemed to be driven largely by CMV exposure. An association between a missense DCLRE1C variant and V-gene and J-gene trimming of TCR beta chains was found in a later genetic analysis and replicated in an independent cohort. A later analysis found that HLA-associated TCR beta chains were more clonally expanded and had lower generation probabilities than equally common non-associated chains. The earlier analysis of about 600 of the donors excluded 15 to 20 rarely observed V segments, including chromosome 9 orphons, because counts were too low. Three of the identified cytomegalovirus-associated TCR beta chains were confirmed in vitro to be specific for cytomegalovirus antigens. Because some donors lacked HLA typing at each locus, the association tests relied only on the typed subset. A further reported finding was that TCR beta sequences accurately predicted the HLA-A and HLA-B alleles for most subjects in the first cohort. For the cohort, immune exposure information was limited to CMV serostatus. The study listed 164 TCR beta chains as associated with cytomegalovirus. Several of the top co-occurrence clusters appeared to be linked to parvovirus B19, influenza, CMV and Epstein-Barr virus, according to a later analysis. In both the original and validation cohorts, the classifier was reported to diagnose cytomegalovirus status with high specificity and sensitivity. In an earlier analysis of roughly 560 of the donors, most TCR beta V segments were observed in productive rearrangements about 90% or about 30% of the time, broadly matching IMGT annotations. In a later analysis, the rate of TCR association differed among HLA loci, with DRB1 alleles having the most associated TCRs and HLA-C alleles having the fewest. When HLA alleles, especially DR and DQ, strongly co-occurred, attributing TCR associations to individual alleles was difficult. Only TCR beta chains were sequenced in this cohort, and the absence of alpha or paired-chain data limited detectable features. The sequencing pipeline was judged likely to have produced a cluster of highly shared sequence variants as a technical artifact. Some IMGT-functional V segments, including TRBV6-2 and TRBV6-3, could not be told apart with the 87-base-pair reads, so those segments were excluded. Sequencing depth was assumed to be roughly uniform across donors in the presence/absence analyses, though that assumption may not hold.

Ends trimmed: V by 5 bases, J by 0 bases; bases unmatched to a gene: 6. Taken from the germline V gene, the CDR1 and CDR2 loops are SGHTA and FQGNSA. The CDR3 runs 15 residues from the cysteine to the phenylalanine. Of all the DNA, just the CDR3 is kept, 45 bases in frame from base 1. The library was built by means of the immunoSEQ multiplex PCR assay. For the multiplex PCR, a mixture combining 60 forward primers for TCR Vbeta segments and 13 reverse primers for TCR Jbeta segments was used. The CDR3 region of rearranged TCR beta genes was amplified from genomic DNA with a multiplex PCR assay. The Illumina HiSeq System was used to sequence the amplified TCR beta libraries as 87-base-pair reads. Turning to the authors' computational methods: In a later analysis, tens of millions of unique TCR beta chains were counted across the 500 to 700 repertoires, and roughly 11 million of these chains were shared by at least two donors. Raw reads were error-corrected and collapsed into unique sequences with a nearest-neighbor algorithm that merged closely related sequences to remove PCR and sequencing errors. To assign V, D and J gene segments, CDR3 sequences were aligned to IMGT reference sequences. Each retained sequence needed at least a six-nucleotide match to both a V gene segment and a J gene segment. Rearrangements were classified as productive when the CDR3 lacked stop codons and remained in frame with V and J, and all other rearrangements were classified as non-productive. CDR3 was defined according to IMGT convention as the region running from the second conserved V-encoded cysteine to the conserved J-encoded phenylalanine. In an earlier analysis of around 640 of the donors, sequences lacking an unambiguous match to a single V gene segment were excluded. An earlier analysis of several hundred of the donors called V segments functional above 56.7% productive rearrangements and segregating when the between-donor standard deviation exceeded 5%. To diagnose cytomegalovirus status from the catalog of TCR beta chain sequences, a statistical classification framework was built. In a later analysis, TCR nucleotide sequences were compared against IMGT/GENE-DB human TR gene sequences so that V and J genes could be assigned. In a later analysis, CDR3 sequences and most-parsimonious VDJ recombination scenarios were assigned using the TCRdist pipeline. In a later analysis, each TCR beta chain was defined by its CDR3 amino acid sequence together with its V-gene family, and reads lacking a unique V-gene family were excluded. As a way to deal with suspected cross-contamination and a sequencing artifact, a later analysis dropped 450 to 600 nucleotide sequences that were highly shared and had low generation probability. In a later analysis, a clonal expansion index was calculated for each public chain from normalized within-repertoire ranks of inferred template counts. In a later analysis, generation probabilities were computed with a VDJ recombination model fitted to out-of-frame rearrangements, and the resulting probabilities were checked against IGoR. Hypergeometric tests were used in a later analysis to score TCR-TCR, TCR-HLA and TCR-CMV co-occurrence, with a repertoire-size bias correction applied to the TCR pairs. To estimate false discovery rates, a later analysis permuted the HLA or CMV assignments 20 times. In a later analysis, co-occurring TCRs were grouped using DBSCAN, with TCRdist sequence similarity added in when clustering inside HLA-allele-positive subsets. For co-occurrence clustering, repertoires with fewer than 30,000 or more than 120,000 public chains were excluded, along with about five repertoires with anomalous nucleotide sharing. TCRdb holds this immuneACCESS table with in-frame rearrangements only. Some clones are missing; in checked studies, unresolved V genes explain under half, and the rest has no known cause. That table is the source of V, J and clone size, and D and trimming were worked out from the DNA. This sample's table carries approximately 58,000 clones. The top ten clones comprise 4% to 5.5% of the sample.

The sequencing input was PBMCs. This receptor was taken from a man aged 25-45 years in good health and CMV-seropositive. This chain joins TRBV7-2 to TRBJ2-7; the central 8 bases match TRBD2. This receptor has the CDR3 CASSAHSGASYEQYF. The nucleotide sequence reads TGTGCCAGCAGCGCGCATAGCGGGGCCTCCTACGAGCAGTACTTC.